This T cell receptor beta chain was found in a study of T cell responses to AZD1222 COVID-19 vaccine. Whole-study results and caveats: Close to half of spike-specific TCRs reportedly recognize unmutated variant regions.

A remark on this clone: Its antigen is not identified.

Germline CDR1 reads SGHNT; CDR2 reads YENEEA. Trimming at V came to 1 base and at J to 5 bases, leaving 0 bases not matched to a gene. The CDR3 runs 13 residues. Measured with immunoSEQ multiplex PCR; TCRdb has only the in-frame clones, and not every one. The sample holds about 160,000 clones, 75% to 90% seen once. Sequenced material: peripheral blood, taken on day 0 of AZD1222 vaccination. The clonotype originates from an adult in good health. The V and J genes are TRBV11-3 and TRBJ2-5; 8 positions match TRBD1. CDR3 in amino acids: CASSLGQGETQYF. In nucleotides, the CDR3 is TGTGCCAGCAGCTTAGGACAGGGGGAGACCCAGTACTTC.